This TCR beta chain was documented in a study of CD8+CD57+ T cells in acquired aplastic anemia. The wider study: 3 to 4 ug was the average amount of DNA from sorted CD4+ and CD8+ cells.

Trimming left V 5 bases short and J 4 bases short, with 14 bases between. The germline V gene encodes CDR1 SNHLY and CDR2 FYNNEI. This CDR3 has 14 residues. The use of genomic DNA as template underpinned the TCR beta VDJ and CDR3 profiling. TCRdb reprocessed the reads via MiXCR and lists one record per CDR3 protein. The sample lists some 170,000 distinct CDR3 sequences, 35% to 55% occurring once. The material sequenced was sorted CD4+, CD8+, or CD8+CD57+ T cells (not recorded which) from PBMCs. The V gene is TRBV2, the J gene TRBJ2-5, with TRBD2 as a possible D gene (5 bases). The source of this sequence is a human donor in good health. CDR3 nucleotides: TGTGCCAGCAGTCACCAAAATGAGGGAGAGACCCAGTACTTC. As protein: CASSHQNEGETQYF.